The 29 T cell receptor beta chains presented below share a single source sample, sequenced in a study of identifying expanded T cells in peripheral blood. Here immunoSEQ multiplex PCR was the method, and the copy in TCRdb shows in-frame clones only, minus some. The sample consists of some 100,000 clones, 87% of them appearing once. Specimen: blood. Receptor source: a person between 18 and 75 years old in good health.

This sequence joins TRBV13 and TRBJ2-5, with a tentative D call TRBD2 (5 bases). This CDR3 has 13 residues. V was trimmed by 6 bases and J by 4 bases, leaving 12 bases between them. Germline lookup yields CDR1 PRHDT and CDR2 FYEKMQ (reference sequence). The CDR3 DNA reads as TGTGCCAGCAGTCTAGGAGAGGGAGAGACCCAGTACTTC. Translated: CASSLGEGETQYF.

The chain is built from TRBV7-9 and TRBJ2-7; D not resolved. V was clipped by 5 bases and J by 4 bases, with 12 bases between them. The CDR3 consists of 13 residues. Germline V gene lookup returns CDR1 SEHNR and CDR2 FQNEAQ (reference sequence). This CDR3 reads CASSLGRFYEQYF. DNA of the CDR3: TGTGCCAGCAGCCTCGGACGTTTTTACGAGCAGTACTTC. Looking up the rest from reference TRBV7-9 and TRBJ2-7 gives the full variable domain: DTGVSQNPRHKITKRGQNVTFRCDPISEHNRLYWYRQTLGQGPEFLTYFQNEAQLEKSRLLSDRFSAERPKGSFSTLEIQRTEQGDSAMYLCASSLGRFYEQYFGPGTRLTVT.

This chain connects TRBV30 to TRBJ2-3; D not resolved. The CDR3 extends over 16 amino acids. Looked up from germline, CDR1 is GTSNPN and CDR2 is SVGIG (reference sequence). Trimming cost V 4 bases and J 0 bases, with 17 bases left between them. The CDR3 loop is CAWTPGPIKSTDTQYF. The DNA for the CDR3 is TGTGCCTGGACCCCAGGTCCGATAAAGAGCACAGATACGCAGTATTTT.

J is TRBJ1-3 and V is TRBV5-6, with a tentative D call TRBD1 (6 bases). The length of the CDR3 is 16 residues. Germline V gene data show CDR1 as SGHDT and CDR2 as YYEEEE. Trimming left V 4 bases short and J 0 bases short, with 14 bases between. The CDR3 spells CASSHRAGSSGNTIYF. CDR3 coding DNA: TGTGCCAGCAGCCACAGGGCGGGGAGCTCTGGAAACACCATATATTTT.

This chain joins TRBV27 and TRBJ1-5; 8 bases are a match to TRBD1. The CDR3 totals 13 residues. Per the germline V gene, CDR1 is MNHEY and CDR2 is SMNVEV (reference sequence). The junction had 6 bases not matched to a gene; V was cut back by 7 bases and J by 7 bases. The CDR3 is CASTKQGDQPQHF. CDR3 DNA: TGTGCCAGCACCAAACAGGGGGACCAGCCCCAGCATTTT.

The rearrangement links TRBV5-6 to TRBJ2-1; D remains ambiguous. CDR1 is SGHDT and CDR2 is YYEEEE in the germline V gene. The CDR3 has 16 amino acids. V was clipped by 5 bases and J by 1 base, with 16 bases between them. The CDR3 spells CASRPPPGRSYNEQFF. DNA of the CDR3: TGTGCCAGCAGACCTCCGCCTGGTCGGTCCTACAATGAGCAGTTCTTC. Variable domain in full (rest from reference TRBV5-6 and TRBJ2-1): DAGVTQSPTHLIKTRGQQVTLRCSPKSGHDTVSWYQQALGQGPQFIFQYYEEEERQRGNFPDRFSGHQFPNYSSELNVNALLLGDSALYLCASRPPPGRSYNEQFFGPGTRLTVL.

The chain has TRBV10-3 and TRBJ2-4, with TRBD1 matching over 9 bases. Per germline, CDR1 ENHRY and CDR2 SYGVKD. CDR3 length: 19 amino acids. V was pared by 7 bases and J by 0 bases, with 16 bases of the junction left unmatched. The CDR3: CAIIGRRGQGYLAKNIQYF. The CDR3 coding sequence is TGTGCCATCATCGGGCGTCGGGGACAGGGTTACTTAGCCAAAAACATTCAGTACTTC.

V gene TRBV19 combines with J gene TRBJ2-3, with TRBD1 identical over 8 bases. V was pared by 10 bases and J by 2 bases, with 5 bases of the junction left unmatched. The CDR3 totals 13 residues. CDR1 and CDR2 (germline): LNHDA, SQIVND (reference sequence). For the CDR3, the DNA is TGTGCCACCCGGGACAGGAACACAGATACGCAGTATTTT. This sequence encodes CATRDRNTDTQYF.

The chain has TRBV6-5 and TRBJ1-2, with D tentatively TRBD1 (6 bases). The CDR3 covers 14 residues. V was trimmed by 8 bases and J by 5 bases, leaving 18 bases between them. Germline-derived CDR1 and CDR2 are MNHEY and SVGAGI. The CDR3 here is CASQRAGAGYGYTF. CDR3 nucleotides: TGTGCCAGCCAGCGGGCAGGGGCTGGGTATGGCTACACCTTC.

This sequence joins TRBV28 and TRBJ2-3, with D possibly matching TRBD1 (6 bases). Trimming stripped 1 base from V and 6 bases from J, with 8 bases between. The length of the CDR3 is 13 residues. Germline V gives CDR1 MDHEN, CDR2 SYDVKM. The CDR3 protein is CASSLLGADTQYF. Here the CDR3 DNA reads TGTGCCAGCAGTTTATTGGGGGCCGATACGCAGTATTTT.

The rearrangement uses TRBV6-5 and TRBJ2-7; D is unclear. Deletions cut 6 bases from V and 7 bases from J, with 13 bases between. The CDR3 sequence is 12 residues long. Per the germline V gene, CDR1 is MNHEY and CDR2 is SVGAGI. The CDR3 DNA reads TGTGCCAGCAGCCCCAGAGGTGGGGAGCAGTACTTC. Translation: CASSPRGGEQYF.

The chain recombines TRBV27 with TRBJ2-1, with TRBD2 as a possible D gene (7 bases). In germline, CDR1 is MNHEY, CDR2 SMNVEV (reference sequence). The CDR3 is made up of 14 amino acids. The V and J ends lost 5 bases and 4 bases respectively, with 12 bases between them. The CDR3 is CASSLGGAYNEQFF. The CDR3 coding sequence is TGTGCCAGCAGTCTGGGGGGGGCTTACAATGAGCAGTTCTTC.

This chain links TRBV7-2 with TRBJ2-3; D gene uncertain. This CDR3 contains 11 residues. The germline V gene has CDR1 SGHTA and CDR2 FQGNSA. Trimming cost V 1 base and J 10 bases, with 6 bases left between them. Here the CDR3 DNA reads TGTGCCAGCAGCTTAGGACATCCGCAGTATTTT. It is translated as CASSLGHPQYF. The variable domain in full, with the rest retrieved from reference TRBV7-2 and TRBJ2-3, is GAGVSQSPSNKVTEKGKDVELRCDPISGHTALYWYRQSLGQGLEFLIYFQGNSAPDKSGLPSDRFSAERTGGSVSTLTIQRTQQEDSAVYLCASSLGHPQYFGPGTRLTVL.

The chain is built from TRBV13 and TRBJ1-1, with D tentatively TRBD1 (5 bases). The V gene lost 5 bases and the J gene lost 4 bases, with 14 bases spanning the gap. The germline CDR1 and CDR2 sequences are PRHDT and FYEKMQ (reference sequence). This CDR3 contains 14 residues. The CDR3 is CASSRRPGPTEAFF. The DNA of the CDR3 is TGTGCCAGCAGCCGACGACCAGGGCCCACTGAAGCTTTCTTT.

The chain is built from TRBV29-1 and TRBJ2-5, with D tentatively TRBD1 or TRBD2 (6 bases each). Trimming cost V 6 bases and J 2 bases, with 13 bases left between them. The germline V gene encodes CDR1 SQVTM and CDR2 ANQGSEA. The CDR3 is 13 residues long. Written as DNA, the CDR3 is TGCAGCGTCGTAGGGGGAGGTCAAGAGACCCAGTACTTC. Residues: CSVVGGGQETQYF.

The chain uses TRBV2 and TRBJ1-5; D not certain. The CDR3 is 14 amino acids. In germline, CDR1 is SNHLY, CDR2 FYNNEI. V was pared by 3 bases and J by 0 bases, with 6 bases between. The CDR3 DNA sequence: TGTGCCAGCAGTGAGAGGCATAGCAATCAGCCCCAGCATTTT. This encodes CASSERHSNQPQHF.

This chain links TRBV6-5 with TRBJ2-3; 8 bases are a match to TRBD2. Unmatched junction bases numbered 16, after V lost 8 bases and J lost 9 bases. The CDR3 covers 15 residues. The germline gives CDR1 MNHEY, CDR2 SVGAGI. CDR3 sequence reads: CASGGTGGRRETQYF. In DNA, the CDR3 is TGTGCCAGCGGCGGAACGGGGGGGCGGAGGGAAACGCAGTATTTT.

This sequence joins TRBV15 and TRBJ1-1, with D uncertain. V dropped 8 bases and J dropped 4 bases, with 8 bases sitting between them. Germline V CDR1 and CDR2: LNHNV, YYDKDF (reference sequence). The CDR3 is 11 amino acids. This chain's CDR3 is CATWSSTEAFF. The CDR3 DNA reads as TGTGCCACCTGGTCCTCCACTGAAGCTTTCTTT. Drawing the rest from reference TRBV15 and TRBJ1-1, the complete variable domain is DAMVIQNPRYQVTQFGKPVTLSCSQTLNHNVMYWYQQKSSQAPKLLFHYYDKDFNNEADTPDNFQSRRPNTSFCFLDIRSPGLGDTAMYLCATWSSTEAFFGQGTRLTVV.

The rearrangement links TRBV5-4 to TRBJ2-5; perhaps TRBD1 as D (6 bases). This CDR3 has 14 amino acids. Trimming pared 3 bases from V and 1 base from J, leaving 10 bases between. Per the germline V gene, CDR1 is SGHNT and CDR2 is YYREEE (reference sequence). CDR3: CASSSGQLQETQYF. Here the CDR3 DNA reads TGTGCCAGCAGCTCTGGACAGCTCCAAGAGACCCAGTACTTC.

The rearrangement links TRBV29-1 to TRBJ1-2; 9 bases fit TRBD1. Losses at the gene ends were 4 bases for V and 5 bases for J; bases not matched to a gene: 2. The CDR3 runs 12 residues. Germline V gene lookup returns CDR1 SQVTM and CDR2 ANQGSEA. The CDR3 DNA follows: TGCAGCGTTGTGGACAGGGGATATGGCTACACCTTC. Encoded protein: CSVVDRGYGYTF.

In this sample, this clone turned up a few times. The J gene is TRBJ2-7, the V gene TRBV6-1; 8 bases are shared with TRBD2. V gave up 1 base and J gave up 7 bases; unmatched junction bases: 6. The CDR3 runs to 14 residues. Germline-derived CDR1 and CDR2 are MNHNS and SASEGT. CDR3 protein: CASSEGAGGGEQYF. In nucleotides, the CDR3 is TGTGCCAGCAGTGAAGGCGCGGGGGGCGGGGAGCAGTACTTC.

V usage is TRBV7-6 and J usage is TRBJ2-7, with D possibly matching TRBD2 (6 bases). Trimming took 2 bases from V and 1 from J, leaving 12 bases between them. Germline V gives CDR1 SGHVS, CDR2 FNYEAQ. CDR3 length equals 15 residues. The CDR3 region is CASSLSGQISYEQYF. CDR3 coding DNA: TGTGCCAGCAGCTTAAGCGGGCAGATTTCCTACGAGCAGTACTTC. Combining the CDR3 with reference TRBV7-6 and TRBJ2-7 gives the whole variable domain GAGVSQSPRYKVTKRGQDVALRCDPISGHVSLYWYRQALGQGPEFLTYFNYEAQQDKSGLPNDRFSAERPEGSISTLTIQRTEQRDSAMYRCASSLSGQISYEQYFGPGTRLTVT.

CDR3 coding DNA: TGTGCCACCAGCAGAGTGACCTCCTACGAGCAGTACTTC. Protein: CATSRVTSYEQYF. V is TRBV15 and J is TRBJ2-7; D gene unclear. Germline CDR1 and CDR2: LNHNV and YYDKDF (reference sequence). The CDR3 has 13 amino acids. Trimming took off 1 base at V and 0 bases at J, with 4 bases between the two ends.

This chain joins TRBV9 and TRBJ1-2; 12 nucleotides match TRBD1. Germline CDR1 is SGDLS and CDR2 is YYNGEE. The V and J ends lost 1 base and 2 bases, in that order; junction bases with no gene match: 3. CDR3 length: 16 residues. The CDR3 reads CASSVTGTGGNYGYTF. CDR3 nucleotides: TGTGCCAGCAGCGTAACCGGGACAGGGGGCAACTATGGCTACACCTTC.

The rearrangement joins TRBV5-4 to TRBJ1-1, with D possibly being TRBD1 (6 bases). Trimming pared 4 bases from V and 1 base from J, leaving 8 bases between. Germline CDR1 is SGHNT and CDR2 is YYREEE (reference sequence). This CDR3 spans 13 amino acids. The CDR3 region has the DNA TGTGCCAGCAGCCCGACAGGGAACACTGAAGCTTTCTTT. Its protein product is CASSPTGNTEAFF. Variable domain in full (rest from reference TRBV5-4 and TRBJ1-1): ETGVTQSPTHLIKTRGQQVTLRCSSQSGHNTVSWYQQALGQGPQFIFQYYREEENGRGNFPPRFSGLQFPNYSSELNVNALELDDSALYLCASSPTGNTEAFFGQGTRLTVV.

The chain carries TRBV7-9 and TRBJ1-2, with 8 positions matching TRBD1. The CDR3 spans 19 residues. CDR1 is SEHNR and CDR2 is FQNEAQ in the germline V gene (reference sequence). Germline trimming cut 4 bases from V and 5 bases from J; bases unmatched to any gene: 21. The CDR3 coding sequence is TGTGCCAGCAGCTCATACAGGGGGATGATTCCTTCGACCTCTTATGGCTACACCTTC. Translation gives CASSSYRGMIPSTSYGYTF.

This clone has a single count. The rearrangement joins TRBV5-1 to TRBJ2-4; 8 nucleotides agree with TRBD1. Germline trimming cut 2 bases from V and 8 bases from J; bases unmatched to any gene: 6. Germline CDR1 reads SGHRS; CDR2 reads YFSETQ. The CDR3 length is 14 residues. The CDR3 DNA reads as TGCGCCAGCAGCTTCGGGACAGGCCGGGACATTCAGTACTTC. The encoded protein is CASSFGTGRDIQYF.

V usage is TRBV27 and J usage is TRBJ1-2; D gene uncertain. V gave up 2 bases and J gave up 3 bases, with 10 bases separating them. Germline CDR1 and CDR2: MNHEY and SMNVEV (reference sequence). The CDR3 length is 14 residues. This CDR3 is CASSLRVEDYGYTF. CDR3 coding DNA: TGTGCCAGCAGTTTAAGAGTCGAAGACTATGGCTACACCTTC.

This chain joins TRBV27 and TRBJ2-5, with TRBD1 matching over 8 bases. The germline V gene has CDR1 MNHEY and CDR2 SMNVEV (reference sequence). V was clipped by 4 bases and J by 4 bases; unmatched bases: 5. The CDR3 length is 14 residues. As DNA, the CDR3 is TGTGCCAGCAGTTCGACAGGGGCTGGAGAGACCCAGTACTTC. It yields the protein CASSSTGAGETQYF.